This T cell receptor (beta chain) was profiled in a study of human T cells and chemical hapten exposure. There are a few counts of this clonotype. Its antigen is currently unknown. Trimming took 5 bases from V and 0 from J, leaving 7 bases between them. The CDR3 runs 14 residues. Germline V gives CDR1 SGHTA, CDR2 FQGTGA. Noted time point: patch test 3, about 24 weeks after DPC sensitization. As for treatment: therapeutic diphenylcyclopropenone sensitization with weekly scalp DPC. Whole-study results and caveats: PT1 expanded TCR numbers rose with patch test score.

One entry per CDR3 protein results from TCRdb running MiXCR on the RACE reads. The data hold 150,000 to 200,000 distinct CDR3 sequences, with 20% to 25% observed a single time. This chain connects TRBV7-3 to TRBJ2-2; the D is unclear. The source is a woman aged 40 to 50 with alopecia areata. Some clones in this sample may be carry-over from other donors' samples. The material sequenced was whole blood, taken in connection with sensitization to the hapten diphenylcyclopropenone (DPC). The chain's CDR3 is CASSTQANTGELFF. The DNA of the CDR3 is TGTGCCAGCAGCACCCAGGCGAACACCGGGGAGCTGTTTTTT.